This T cell receptor beta chain came from a study of blood T cell repertoires in COVID-19. The overall study: Acute-phase and convalescent COVID-19 samples originated in the United States, Italy and Spain. Nucleic acid was either cDNA or gDNA, and it came from T cells, B-cell-depleted T cells, or PBMCs.

This CDR3 comprises 12 residues. The V gene's germline CDR1 is KGHDR and CDR2 SFDVKD. Trimming took off 7 bases at V and 4 bases at J, with 9 bases between the two ends. TCRdb's table, derived via immunoSEQ multiplex PCR, lists solely in-frame clones and lacks some. The top ten clones hold roughly 0.9% of a sample with a few hundred thousand clones, about nine tenths of them seen once. Assignment of participants to cohorts was predicated upon participant-reported clinical history. A COVID-19 case was met by exposed participants within 2 weeks before study entry. The chain uses TRBV24-1 and TRBJ1-2; D gene ambiguous. This sequence was found in a woman between 40 and 50 years old who had been exposed to COVID-19. Sequenced sample: PBMCs or T cells enriched from blood (not recorded which). CDR3 region: CATSAGAYGYTF. CDR3 nucleotides: TGTGCCACCAGCGCAGGCGCCTATGGCTACACCTTC.